These T cell receptor beta chains were read from a single sample in a study of blood T cell repertoires in COVID-19. Repertoires were generated with immunoSEQ multiplex PCR, while TCRdb's copy carries only in-frame clones and drops some. There are about 200,000 clones in the sample; around 81% occur only once, and 6.5% to 8.5% lies in the top ten. The sequencing sample was made of PBMCs or T cells enriched from blood (not recorded which). The origin of the receptors is a woman aged 40 to 50 with acute COVID-19. The CDR3 runs from the conserved cysteine through the conserved F or W. A D gene is named only where the DNA matches it firmly. Part of the rows lack a size; the others show once, few, many or a class for expanded clones.

CDR3 DNA	CDR3 protein	CDR3 length	D gene	V gene	J gene	clone size
TGTGCCAGCCAGGGGGGAAACACCGGGGAGCTGTTTTTT	CASQGGNTGELFF	13	.	TRBV7-2	TRBJ2-2	.
TGTGCCAGCAGCTTAATTTGGGAGCGGAACAACAATGAGCAGTTCTTC	CASSLIWERNNNEQFF	16	.	TRBV7-3	TRBJ2-1	.
TGTGCCTGGAGCGGGACAGGGGAGGGGAAACTGTTTTTT	CAWSGTGEGKLFF	13	TRBD1	TRBV30	TRBJ1-4	.
TGTGCCAGCAGCTTTGAAGGGGACAGGGGCATCAGTGGCTACACCTTC	CASSFEGDRGISGYTF	16	TRBD1	TRBV7-2	TRBJ1-2	.
TGTGCCAGCAAACCACCGGGGGGGCATAATTCACCCCTCCACTTT	CASKPPGGHNSPLHF	15	.	TRBV6-5	TRBJ1-6	.
TGTGCCAGCAGTCTAACCGGGACTACAAGCTCCTACGAGCAGTACTTC	CASSLTGTTSSYEQYF	16	TRBD2	TRBV28	TRBJ2-7	.
TGTGCCAGCAGCTTAGAGGGTAGCGGGAAAGAGACCCAGTACTTC	CASSLEGSGKETQYF	15	TRBD2	TRBV7-2	TRBJ2-5	.
TGTGCCAGCAGCGCATACAGGGGTGTGGCCGATACTGAAGCTTTCTTT	CASSAYRGVADTEAFF	16	TRBD1	TRBV5-4	TRBJ1-1	.
TGTGCCAGCAGCTTAAGCGGGAGGGCCTACGAGCAGTACTTC	CASSLSGRAYEQYF	14	TRBD2	TRBV7-2	TRBJ2-7	.
TGTGCCAGCAGCGCACCCGGAGGGCCCACCTACAATGAGCAGTTCTTC	CASSAPGGPTYNEQFF	16	.	TRBV9	TRBJ2-1	.
TGTGCCAGCAGCAAGCGGACTAGCGGGAAGAACACAGATACGCAGTATTTT	CASSKRTSGKNTDTQYF	17	TRBD2	TRBV11-3	TRBJ2-3	.
TGCGCCAGCAGCCAAGTAGCCGCGACTAGCGGGGCCGCCTACAATGAGCAGTTCTTC	CASSQVAATSGAAYNEQFF	19	TRBD2	TRBV4-1	TRBJ2-1	.
TGTGCCAGCACCGTAGACAGTTACCAAGAGACCCAGTACTTC	CASTVDSYQETQYF	14	.	TRBV5-4	TRBJ2-5	.
TGTGCCAGCTCATCCGACAGGGGCGTTTATCAGCCCCAGCATTTT	CASSSDRGVYQPQHF	15	TRBD1	TRBV18	TRBJ1-5	.
TGTGCCAGCGCGGGCCTAGACGTCTACAATGAGCAGTTCTTC	CASAGLDVYNEQFF	14	.	TRBV18	TRBJ2-1	.
TGTGCCAGCAGGCTACCAGGGGATAATTCACCCCTCCACTTT	CASRLPGDNSPLHF	14	.	TRBV5-5	TRBJ1-6	.
TGTGCCAGCAGCGTAGCCCACACACAGGGGGCTGGAAACACCATATATTTT	CASSVAHTQGAGNTIYF	17	TRBD1	TRBV9	TRBJ1-3	.
TGTGCCAGCAGCTTGTCAGCGACCACGAGCACAGATACGCAGTATTTT	CASSLSATTSTDTQYF	16	.	TRBV5-6	TRBJ2-3	.
TGTGCCAGCAGCTTAGGGTCAGGGGAAGGCTACACCTTC	CASSLGSGEGYTF	13	.	TRBV11-2	TRBJ1-2	.
TGTGCCAGCAGCCACCCTGATTCACCCCTCCACTTT	CASSHPDSPLHF	12	.	TRBV14	TRBJ1-6	.
TGCAGTGCGGATCAGGGGTCGCAGTATTTT	CSADQGSQYF	10	.	TRBV20-1	TRBJ2-3	.
TGCGCCAGCAGCTTGGGACAGGGATATGAGGGGCAGTTCTTC	CASSLGQGYEGQFF	14	TRBD1	TRBV5-1	TRBJ2-1	.
TGTGCCAGCAGCTTAACGAGGGACAATGAGCAGTTCTTC	CASSLTRDNEQFF	13	.	TRBV7-3	TRBJ2-1	.
TGCGCCAGCAGTTCTGCCAAGACAGGGTCCGACTACGAGCAGTACTTC	CASSSAKTGSDYEQYF	16	TRBD1	TRBV10-1	TRBJ2-7	.
TGTGCCAGTAGTATAGCGAAAGGAAGCGCCATCTATGGCTACACCTTC	CASSIAKGSAIYGYTF	16	.	TRBV19	TRBJ1-2	few
TGTGCCAGTAACGACCCTGGGCAACCCCTCCACTTT	CASNDPGQPLHF	12	.	TRBV19	TRBJ1-6	.
TGCGCCAGCAGCCAAGATGTCGCTAGCGGAGGGAGCACAGATACGCAGTATTTT	CASSQDVASGGSTDTQYF	18	TRBD2	TRBV4-3	TRBJ2-3	.
TGTGCCAGCAGGCGGGGAAACACCATATATTTT	CASRRGNTIYF	11	.	TRBV12-3/TRBV12-4	TRBJ1-3	.
TGTGCCAGCAGGCCGGGACAGGAAATCTACGAGCAGTACTTC	CASRPGQEIYEQYF	14	TRBD1	TRBV5-4	TRBJ2-7	.
TGTGCCAGCAGCTTACAGGGAAGGCGAGGTGAGCAGTTCTTC	CASSLQGRRGEQFF	14	.	TRBV7-3	TRBJ2-1	.
TGTGCCAGCACCGAGGGTGGCGGCACCTACAATGAGCAGTTCTTC	CASTEGGGTYNEQFF	15	.	TRBV2	TRBJ2-1	.
TGTGCCAGCAGCCGGAGGGGGCCAGATACGCAGTATTTT	CASSRRGPDTQYF	13	.	TRBV3-1/TRBV3-2	TRBJ2-3	.
TGTGCCAGCAGACCGGACATGTACACTGAAGCTTTCTTT	CASRPDMYTEAFF	13	.	TRBV12-3/TRBV12-4	TRBJ1-1	few
TGTGCCAGTAGTATAGGGAGAACCTACGAGCAGTACTTC	CASSIGRTYEQYF	13	.	TRBV19	TRBJ2-7	.
TGTGCCAGCAGCAAGGGACTAGCCCTCTTGGGTGGGGAGCTGTTTTTT	CASSKGLALLGGELFF	16	TRBD2	TRBV3-1/TRBV3-2	TRBJ2-2	.